These T cell receptor beta chains were read from a single sample in a study of tumor and adjacent non-tumor tissue in lung cancer. TCRdb reprocessed the multiplex PCR reads with MiXCR, giving one entry per CDR3 protein. The data show 130,000 or so distinct CDR3 sequences, with over 65% seen just once and 9.5% to 15% held by the top ten. The sequenced material came from lung tumor tissue. All receptors come from a man between 25 and 39 years old with non-small cell lung cancer. Both conserved end residues are part of each CDR3. D genes are given only for firm matches. Clone sizes are given selectively: once, few, many, or a class where the clone is expanded.

V	D	size	J	DNA	CDR3
TRBV11-2	-	-	TRBJ2-7	TGTGCCATCAGCTTAGACAGGGAGGACGAGCATTACTTC	CAISLDREDEHYF
TRBV11-2	-	-	TRBJ1-4	TGTGTCGGCAGCTACCAGGGTAATGATAAACTGTTTTTT	CVGSYQGNDKLFF
TRBV20-1	-	-	TRBJ1-5	TGCAGTGCTAGCGTGGACAATCAGCCCCATCATTTT	CSASVDNQPHHF
TRBV19	TRBD1	few	TRBJ2-7	TGTGCCAGTACCGAAGGGGGCGGCTCCTACGAGCAGTACTTC	CASTEGGGSYEQYF
TRBV20-1	-	-	TRBJ2-1	TGCAGTGCTAAAATGGCTGGGGGATACAATGAGCTGTTCTTC	CSAKMAGGYNELFF
TRBV20-1	TRBD1	many	TRBJ2-7	TGCAGTGCTAGTTGGGCAGGGGGTGAGGGATACGAGCAGTACTTC	CSASWAGGEGYEQYF
TRBV4-2	-	-	TRBJ2-7	TGTGCCAGCAGTCAAATTGCTAGCAGACTCTCCTACGAGCAGTACTTC	CASSQIASRLSYEQYF
TRBV5-6	-	many	TRBJ2-1	TGTGCCAGCAGTCCAGGGTTGAGCTCCTACAATGAGCAGTTCTTC	CASSPGLSSYNEQFF
TRBV14	-	-	TRBJ2-2	TGTGCCAACAGATACACTGGGGGCCGGACCGGGGAGCTGTTTTTT	CANRYTGGRTGELFF
TRBV20-1	-	few	TRBJ1-2	TGCAGTGCTACCACGGGATGGGGCTCTAACTATGGCTACACCTTC	CSATTGWGSNYGYTF
TRBV6-5	-	-	TRBJ1-4	TGTGCCAGCAGACTTCGACAGGCTTATGAAAAACTGTTTTTT	CASRLRQAYEKLFF
TRBV11-2	-	-	TRBJ1-1	TGTGCCAGCAGCTTAATCAGGTGTCCTGAACCTTTCTTT	CASSLIRCPEPFF
TRBV20-1	-	-	TRBJ2-1	TGCAGTGCTCGAGACTACCTTACCTACAGTGAGCAGTTCTTC	CSARDYLTYSEQFF
TRBV6-2/TRBV6-3	TRBD2	-	TRBJ2-7	TGTGCCAGTCTTCGTAGCGGGGGCCTATACGAGCAGTACTTC	CASLRSGGLYEQYF
TRBV6-6	TRBD2	once	TRBJ2-1	TGTGCCAGCAGTTCCTGGGCTAGCGGGGCAAGCTCCTACAATGAGCAGTTCTTC	CASSSWASGASSYNEQFF
TRBV7-9	-	-	TRBJ2-6	TGTGCCAGCAGCCAAGGGACACGTGTCGGTATAGGGGCCAACGTCCTGACTTTC	CASSQGTRVGIGANVLTF
TRBV11-2	-	many	TRBJ1-3	TGTGCCAGCAGCTTAGATCGGTCTACCATATATTTT	CASSLDRSTIYF
TRBV11-3	-	-	TRBJ2-1	TGTGCCGGCATCTGGAGAGGGGGAGGGGACAATGAGCAGTTCTTC	CAGIWRGGGDNEQFF
TRBV20-1	-	-	TRBJ2-7	TGCAGTGCTAGGGAGGATAGCGGAAGCTCCTACGAGCAGTACTTC	CSAREDSGSSYEQYF
TRBV29-1	-	few	TRBJ2-7	TGCAGCACATCAGAAAACTACGAGCGGTACTTC	CSTSENYERYF
TRBV5-5	TRBD2	-	TRBJ2-3	TGTACCAGCAGCCCACGGACTAGCGGGGGTCCAGATACGCAGTATTTT	CTSSPRTSGGPDTQYF
TRBV5-5	-	few	TRBJ2-1	TGTGCCAGCAGCGCGGGACAAAATGAGCAGTTCTTC	CASSAGQNEQFF
TRBV11-2	-	-	TRBJ1-2	TGTGCCGGCAGCTTAGTCTCAGGGGCAAGGGGCTACACCTTC	CAGSLVSGARGYTF
TRBV4-3	-	many	TRBJ2-5	TGCGCCAGCAGCCAAGGGCGCAGTAAGACCCAGTACTTC	CASSQGRSKTQYF
TRBV29-1	-	once	TRBJ1-3	TGCAGCGTTGAATATCCCTGGGCAGGCAGCTCTGGAAACATCATATATTTT	CSVEYPWAGSSGNIIYF
TRBV6-5	TRBD1	many	TRBJ1-2	TGTGCCAGCAGTTACCTTGGGACAGGGTATAATGGCTACACCTTC	CASSYLGTGYNGYTF
TRBV5-5	-	many	TRBJ1-1	TGTGCCAGTGGGGGGTATGACACTGAAGCTTTCTTT	CASGGYDTEAFF
TRBV5-6	TRBD1	-	TRBJ1-5	TGTGCCAGCAGCTCGAGGACAGGGGGCAATCAGCCCCAGCATTTT	CASSSRTGGNQPQHF
TRBV29-1	TRBD2	-	TRBJ2-1	TGCAGCGCCGCGGGAGGGATTTACAATGAGCAGTTCTTC	CSAAGGIYNEQFF
TRBV30	-	-	TRBJ1-4	TGTGCCTGGAGTGTACTGCGTGAAAAACTGTTTTTT	CAWSVLREKLFF
TRBV10-1	TRBD1	-	TRBJ2-7	TGCGCCAGCAGTGGACCTAATTCCGGGACAGGGACCTACAAGCAATACTTC	CASSGPNSGTGTYKQYF
TRBV20-1	TRBD1	-	TRBJ2-7	TGTAGTGCCACAGGGACAGCCTCCTACAAGCAGTACTTC	CSATGTASYKQYF
TRBV30	-	-	TRBJ2-1	TGTGCCTGGAGTGTAGGGGGAAATGGGCAGTTCTTC	CAWSVGGNGQFF
TRBV6-5	-	-	TRBJ2-7	TGTGCTGGCAGGTCTAGCTACGAGCAGTACTTC	CAGRSSYEQYF
TRBV29-1	TRBD1	-	TRBJ2-1	TGCAGCGTGAAGACAGGGGGCTCCTACAATGAGCAGTTCTTC	CSVKTGGSYNEQFF
TRBV20-1	-	-	TRBJ2-7	TGCAGTGCTCTTTTTCCATCCTCCGAGCAGTACTTC	CSALFPSSEQYF
TRBV5-6	-	many	TRBJ2-5	TGTGCCAGCAGCTTTGGAGTCGTAACGAGGGTGGAGACCCAGTACTTC	CASSFGVVTRVETQYF
TRBV6-6	-	-	TRBJ2-7	TGTACCAGCAGGTCAGGTGGGACATCGACCTACGAGCAGTACTTC	CTSRSGGTSTYEQYF
TRBV12-3/TRBV12-4	-	-	TRBJ1-2	TGTGCCAACTGTAGGGGGATAGACTACACCTTC	CANCRGIDYTF
TRBV5-1	TRBD2	-	TRBJ2-1	TGCGCCAGCAGGATCGGACTAGCGGGAGCGGGGGGGCAGTTCTTC	CASRIGLAGAGGQFF
TRBV11-2	TRBD2	few	TRBJ2-7	TGTGTCAGCAGCTCCCATAGCGGGAGGAGAGCCTATGAGCAGTACTTC	CVSSSHSGRRAYEQYF
TRBV4-2	TRBD1	-	TRBJ1-2	TGTGCCAGCAACCAACAGGGGGCGGGTAACTATGGCTACATCTTC	CASNQQGAGNYGYIF
TRBV11-2	-	-	TRBJ1-1	TGTGCCAGCAGTTTCGCGTACACTGAAGCTCACTTT	CASSFAYTEAHF
TRBV5-4	TRBD1	-	TRBJ1-1	TGTGCCAGAAGCTTGGGGCAGGGGGTCACTGAAGCTTTCTTT	CARSLGQGVTEAFF
TRBV20-1	TRBD2	-	TRBJ2-7	TGCAGTGCAGAGGGAGAGGGAGGGCCTGACGAACAGTACTTC	CSAEGEGGPDEQYF